A selection of T cell receptor beta chains follows, all from one sample in a study of T cell responses to AZD1222 COVID-19 vaccine. Produced via immunoSEQ multiplex PCR; TCRdb's table is partial and in-frame only. The sample shows 130,000 or so clones, over 90% of them seen only once. The source was peripheral blood, collected on day 0 of AZD1222 vaccination. The source is an adult in good health. Both conserved end residues are part of each CDR3. The order of the fields is CDR3 protein, CDR3 DNA, D gene, J gene, clone size, V gene. A D gene is named only where the DNA matches it firmly. Clone size, where shown, is once, few, many, or a class for clones that have expanded.

CDR3aa: CASSLSGLTGGTEAFF
CDR3nt: TGTGCCAGCAGCTTGTCCGGTCTAACAGGGGGGACTGAAGCTTTCTTT
d_gene: TRBD1
j_gene: TRBJ1-1
abundance: .
v_gene: TRBV5-4

CDR3aa: CASRRRTTLGRQETQYF
CDR3nt: TGTGCCAGCAGAAGGAGAACCACATTGGGGCGTCAAGAGACCCAGTACTTC
d_gene: .
j_gene: TRBJ2-5
abundance: .
v_gene: TRBV2

CDR3aa: CASSLAGPSEQYF
CDR3nt: TGTGCCAGCAGCTTGGCCGGGCCTTCCGAGCAGTACTTC
d_gene: .
j_gene: TRBJ2-7
abundance: .
v_gene: TRBV5-6

CDR3aa: CASNDVGQGIPLHF
CDR3nt: TGTGCCAGCAACGACGTTGGACAGGGAATACCCCTCCACTTT
d_gene: TRBD1
j_gene: TRBJ1-6
abundance: .
v_gene: TRBV2

CDR3aa: CASSSISLGEQYF
CDR3nt: TGTGCCAGTAGCTCGATCTCACTTGGCGAGCAGTACTTC
d_gene: .
j_gene: TRBJ2-7
abundance: few
v_gene: TRBV19

CDR3aa: CASSLDSSSTDTQYF
CDR3nt: TGTGCCAGCAGTCTGGACAGCTCTAGCACAGATACGCAGTATTTT
d_gene: .
j_gene: TRBJ2-3
abundance: .
v_gene: TRBV6-5

CDR3aa: CSVEKAGRNTEAFF
CDR3nt: TGCAGCGTTGAAAAGGCAGGGCGGAACACTGAAGCTTTCTTT
d_gene: .
j_gene: TRBJ1-1
abundance: .
v_gene: TRBV29-1

CDR3aa: CAWSVLGPLGAGGNEQYF
CDR3nt: TGTGCCTGGAGTGTACTAGGTCCGTTGGGAGCCGGTGGCAACGAGCAGTACTTC
d_gene: .
j_gene: TRBJ2-7
abundance: once
v_gene: TRBV30

CDR3aa: CASSPLPQSGEQFF
CDR3nt: TGTGCCAGCAGCCCTCTCCCTCAGTCCGGTGAGCAGTTCTTC
d_gene: .
j_gene: TRBJ2-1
abundance: .
v_gene: TRBV9

CDR3aa: CASSLEGRSYNEQFF
CDR3nt: TGTGCCAGCAGCTTAGAAGGCAGGTCCTACAATGAGCAGTTCTTC
d_gene: .
j_gene: TRBJ2-1
abundance: .
v_gene: TRBV7-2

CDR3aa: CASSRGTGNMNTEAFF
CDR3nt: TGTGCCAGCTCACGTGGGACAGGGAATATGAACACTGAAGCTTTCTTT
d_gene: TRBD1
j_gene: TRBJ1-1
abundance: .
v_gene: TRBV18

CDR3aa: CASSIDQGANTEAFF
CDR3nt: TGTGCCAGTAGTATAGATCAGGGAGCGAACACTGAAGCTTTCTTT
d_gene: .
j_gene: TRBJ1-1
abundance: .
v_gene: TRBV19

CDR3aa: CASSTGKNTIYF
CDR3nt: TGTGCCAGTAGTACGGGAAAGAACACCATATATTTT
d_gene: .
j_gene: TRBJ1-3
abundance: once
v_gene: TRBV19

CDR3aa: CASSYHTGQVSNEQFF
CDR3nt: TGTGCCAGCAGTTACCACACGGGACAGGTATCCAATGAGCAGTTCTTC
d_gene: TRBD1
j_gene: TRBJ2-1
abundance: .
v_gene: TRBV6-2/TRBV6-3

CDR3aa: CSVLPGGEGYTF
CDR3nt: TGCAGCGTTCTTCCGGGCGGAGAGGGCTACACCTTC
d_gene: .
j_gene: TRBJ1-2
abundance: .
v_gene: TRBV29-1

CDR3aa: CASSLRGWPSEQFF
CDR3nt: TGTGCCAGCAGTTTGAGAGGGTGGCCGAGTGAGCAGTTCTTC
d_gene: .
j_gene: TRBJ2-1
abundance: .
v_gene: TRBV27

CDR3aa: CASRLAGGFSKQFF
CDR3nt: TGTGCCAGCAGATTAGCGGGAGGGTTCTCTAAGCAGTTCTTC
d_gene: TRBD2
j_gene: TRBJ2-1
abundance: .
v_gene: TRBV5-7

CDR3aa: CAWSIGGATPEAFF
CDR3nt: TGTGCCTGGAGTATAGGGGGCGCGACCCCTGAAGCTTTCTTT
d_gene: TRBD1
j_gene: TRBJ1-1
abundance: .
v_gene: TRBV30

CDR3aa: CVGQQMTMNTEAFF
CDR3nt: TGTGTGGGACAGCAAATGACCATGAACACTGAAGCTTTCTTT
d_gene: TRBD1
j_gene: TRBJ1-1
abundance: .
v_gene: TRBV30

CDR3aa: CASSSGQTPTDTQYF
CDR3nt: TGTGCCAGCAGCTCTGGACAGACCCCGACAGATACGCAGTATTTT
d_gene: .
j_gene: TRBJ2-3
abundance: .
v_gene: TRBV11-2

CDR3aa: CAISLDRDSPLHF
CDR3nt: TGTGCCATCAGCCTGGACAGAGACTCACCCCTCCACTTT
d_gene: .
j_gene: TRBJ1-6
abundance: .
v_gene: TRBV10-3

CDR3aa: CASSMDRVKTEQYF
CDR3nt: TGTGCCAGTAGTATGGACAGGGTAAAAACCGAGCAGTACTTC
d_gene: TRBD1
j_gene: TRBJ2-7
abundance: .
v_gene: TRBV19

CDR3aa: CASSPRGGQGIGAFF
CDR3nt: TGCGCCAGCAGCCCTCGTGGGGGACAGGGAATAGGAGCTTTCTTT
d_gene: TRBD1
j_gene: TRBJ1-1
abundance: .
v_gene: TRBV4-1

CDR3aa: CARSPRSYEQYF
CDR3nt: TGTGCCAGAAGCCCACGGTCCTACGAGCAGTACTTC
d_gene: .
j_gene: TRBJ2-7
abundance: .
v_gene: TRBV5-3

CDR3aa: CASSPAGPGNEQFF
CDR3nt: TGTGCCAGCAGCCCAGCGGGCCCAGGGAATGAGCAGTTCTTC
d_gene: .
j_gene: TRBJ2-1
abundance: .
v_gene: TRBV6-5

CDR3aa: CASSNPILPGSYEQYF
CDR3nt: TGTGCCAGCAGTAACCCAATTCTACCTGGGTCCTACGAGCAGTACTTC
d_gene: .
j_gene: TRBJ2-7
abundance: .
v_gene: TRBV6-2/TRBV6-3

CDR3aa: CASSVGLGNTIYF
CDR3nt: TGTGCCAGCAGCGTAGGTCTGGGAAACACCATATATTTT
d_gene: .
j_gene: TRBJ1-3
abundance: .
v_gene: TRBV9

CDR3aa: CASSLISGRATDTQYF
CDR3nt: TGCGCCAGCAGCTTAATTAGCGGGAGGGCCACAGATACGCAGTATTTT
d_gene: TRBD2
j_gene: TRBJ2-3
abundance: .
v_gene: TRBV5-1

CDR3aa: CAWSVTRTTSYNEQFF
CDR3nt: TGTGCCTGGAGTGTAACCCGGACCACCTCATACAATGAGCAGTTCTTC
d_gene: .
j_gene: TRBJ2-1
abundance: .
v_gene: TRBV30

CDR3aa: CASSESDGYTF
CDR3nt: TGTGCCAGTAGTGAGTCGGATGGCTACACCTTC
d_gene: .
j_gene: TRBJ1-2
abundance: .
v_gene: TRBV19

CDR3aa: CASSLRTGGDSPLHF
CDR3nt: TGTGCCAGCAGCCTCCGGACAGGGGGGGATTCACCCCTCCACTTT
d_gene: TRBD1
j_gene: TRBJ1-6
abundance: .
v_gene: TRBV6-5

CDR3aa: CATSDYDGWWPQHF
CDR3nt: TGTGCCACCAGTGACTACGACGGATGGTGGCCCCAGCATTTT
d_gene: .
j_gene: TRBJ1-5
abundance: .
v_gene: TRBV24-1

CDR3aa: CSPETGFVLNEKLFF
CDR3nt: TGCAGCCCTGAAACAGGGTTTGTGTTAAATGAAAAACTGTTTTTT
d_gene: .
j_gene: TRBJ1-4
abundance: .
v_gene: TRBV29-1

CDR3aa: CASSPDAAYGYTF
CDR3nt: TGCGCCAGCAGCCCCGATGCGGCGTATGGCTACACCTTC
d_gene: .
j_gene: TRBJ1-2
abundance: .
v_gene: TRBV5-1

CDR3aa: CASSSPNGAEAFF
CDR3nt: TGTGCCAGCAGCTCCCCCAACGGCGCTGAAGCTTTCTTT
d_gene: .
j_gene: TRBJ1-1
abundance: .
v_gene: TRBV5-4

CDR3aa: CASSLARGNNEQFF
CDR3nt: TGTGCCAGCAGCTTAGCGCGGGGGAACAATGAGCAGTTCTTC
d_gene: TRBD2
j_gene: TRBJ2-1
abundance: .
v_gene: TRBV7-9

CDR3aa: CASSPGPPDTQYF
CDR3nt: TGTGCCAGCAGCCCCGGCCCCCCAGATACGCAGTATTTT
d_gene: .
j_gene: TRBJ2-3
abundance: once
v_gene: TRBV7-3

CDR3aa: CASSPGDRGLEETQYF
CDR3nt: TGTGCCAGCAGCCCAGGGGACAGGGGACTAGAAGAGACCCAGTACTTC
d_gene: TRBD1
j_gene: TRBJ2-5
abundance: .
v_gene: TRBV7-3

CDR3aa: CASSFSGEQFF
CDR3nt: TGTGCCAGCAGTTTTTCTGGTGAGCAGTTCTTC
d_gene: .
j_gene: TRBJ2-1
abundance: .
v_gene: TRBV12-3/TRBV12-4

CDR3aa: CASSLPGQNTEAFF
CDR3nt: TGTGCCAGCAGCTTGCCGGGACAAAACACTGAAGCTTTCTTT
d_gene: .
j_gene: TRBJ1-1
abundance: .
v_gene: TRBV7-2